These T cell receptor beta chains were read from a single sample in a study of CD8+CD57+ T cells in acquired aplastic anemia. TCRdb re-called the reads through MiXCR, storing one row per CDR3 protein. This table has tens of thousands of distinct CDR3 sequences, roughly half appearing once. The sequenced material came from sorted CD4+, CD8+, or CD8+CD57+ T cells (not recorded which) from PBMCs. The origin of the receptors is a human donor in good health, serving as a control. CDR3s include the opening cysteine and the closing phenylalanine or tryptophan. The order of the fields is clone size, D gene, V gene, J gene, CDR3 DNA, CDR3 protein. D genes are given only for firm matches. Clone size appears in some rows only: once, few, many, or a class for an expanded clone.

.	.	TRBV2	TRBJ2-6	TGTGCCAGCAGTGAAGATGGGCAGGCCAACGTCCTGACTTTC	CASSEDGQANVLTF
.	TRBD1	TRBV5-6	TRBJ2-7	TGTGCCAGCAGCTTGGGTGGGACAGGGGACCACGAGCAGTACTTC	CASSLGGTGDHEQYF
.	.	TRBV29-1	TRBJ2-7	TGCAGCGTTGACGAGGGGTCGGGTAGGGAGCAGTACTTC	CSVDEGSGREQYF
many	.	TRBV20-1	TRBJ1-2	TGCAGTGCTAGAGAAGACACGGAATCCCGAGCCTACACCTTC	CSAREDTESRAYTF
many	.	TRBV24-1	TRBJ2-7	TGTGCCACCAGTGATTTAGCCAGGGGCTACGAGCAGTACTTC	CATSDLARGYEQYF
.	.	TRBV20-1	TRBJ1-2	TGCAGTGCTATGGAAGGGGGGGACCGCTACACCTTC	CSAMEGGDRYTF
.	.	TRBV15	TRBJ2-5	TGTGCCACCAGCAGAACCGCGACAGCACAAGAGACCCAGTACTTC	CATSRTATAQETQYF
.	.	TRBV2	TRBJ2-5	TGTGCCAGCAGTGAAGCGCTTGCAGTCCAAGAGACCCAGTACTTC	CASSEALAVQETQYF
.	TRBD1	TRBV20-1	TRBJ2-2	TGCAGTGCTATTGGGGACAGGGGGCGCACCGGGGAGCTGTTTTTT	CSAIGDRGRTGELFF
.	.	TRBV29-1	TRBJ2-5	TGCAGCGTTGAGACGGACAGAAACCAAGACCAAGAGACCCAGTACTTC	CSVETDRNQDQETQYF
many	TRBD2	TRBV7-6	TRBJ2-1	TGTGCCAGCAGCATTCTAGCGGGCGAGGGGGGTGAGCAGTTCTTC	CASSILAGEGGEQFF
many	.	TRBV25-1	TRBJ1-2	TGTGCCAGCAGGTACAATCTGGGCTACACCTTC	CASRYNLGYTF
many	.	TRBV6-1	TRBJ2-7	TGTGCCAGCAGTCCGGACACCAAAAACTACGAGCAGTACTTC	CASSPDTKNYEQYF
.	.	TRBV10-2	TRBJ1-2	TGCCCCAGCAGCCCTAGGCTGGGGACCTATGGCTACACCTTC	CPSSPRLGTYGYTF
.	TRBD1	TRBV11-1	TRBJ2-1	TGTGCCAGCAGCTTAGGGACAGGGGAGGGCAATGAGCAGTTCTTC	CASSLGTGEGNEQFF
.	TRBD1	TRBV2	TRBJ1-2	TGTGCCAGCACCATAGGACAGGGGATCGGCTACACCTTC	CASTIGQGIGYTF
many	TRBD1	TRBV10-3	TRBJ2-5	TGTGCCATCAGCTCTGACAGGGGGCAAGAGACCCAGTACTTC	CAISSDRGQETQYF
.	TRBD1	TRBV27	TRBJ2-7	TGTGCCAGCAGTTTTAGACAGGGAGTCGCCTACGAGCAGTACTTC	CASSFRQGVAYEQYF
many	.	TRBV15	TRBJ2-5	TGTGCCACCAGCAGACGCAGGGACCAAGAGACCCAGTACTTC	CATSRRRDQETQYF
.	TRBD1	TRBV14	TRBJ1-1	TGTGCCAGCAGCCAAGAGGACAGGGGAGAGAACACTGAAGCTTTCTTT	CASSQEDRGENTEAFF